Below are 22 T cell receptor beta chains sequenced from a single sample in a study of blood T cell repertoires in COVID-19. Method: immunoSEQ multiplex PCR; TCRdb's copy keeps in-frame clones and lacks some. This table has more than 95,000 clones, roughly 84% appearing once. The specimen sequenced was peripheral blood. These receptors all come from an older woman in a cohort sampled during active or convalescent COVID-19.

In DNA form, the CDR3 reads TGTGCCAGCAGCTCCCGGGACAGGGTTTTCGGCTACACCTTC. This translates into CASSSRDRVFGYTF. The chain couples TRBV5-6 to TRBJ1-2, with 9 bases identical to TRBD1. V lost 3 bases to trimming and J lost 8 bases; unmatched junction nucleotides: 8. The CDR3 extends over 14 amino acids. Germline CDR1 reads SGHDT; CDR2 reads YYEEEE.

V and J are TRBV7-2 and TRBJ2-5, with 7 nucleotides matching TRBD2. The V gene's germline CDR1 is SGHTA and CDR2 FQGNSA. Losses at the gene ends were 3 bases for V and 5 bases for J; bases not matched to a gene: 3. This CDR3 is built from 13 residues. The CDR3 DNA is TGTGCCAGCAGCTTGGGGAGGGTCGAGACCCAGTACTTC. Encoded protein: CASSLGRVETQYF.

The V call is TRBV4-2, the J call TRBJ1-4; D is unresolved. The CDR3 extends over 14 amino acids. Germline values: CDR1 LGHNA, CDR2 YNFKEQ. V gave up 1 base and J gave up 8 bases, with 11 bases separating them. The CDR3 loop reads CASSQVRAGEKLFF. As DNA, the CDR3 is TGTGCCAGCAGCCAAGTTCGCGCGGGCGAAAAACTGTTTTTT.

This chain uses TRBV5-1 with TRBJ2-3; D call uncertain. The length of the CDR3 is 15 residues. Germline CDR1 is SGHRS and CDR2 is YFSETQ. Between the trimmed V and J ends, which lost 1 base and 3 bases, there was a span of 12 bases. The CDR3: CASSLWQVETDTQYF. CDR3 nucleotide sequence: TGCGCCAGCAGCTTGTGGCAGGTCGAGACAGATACGCAGTATTTT.

This chain connects TRBV3-1 (or the pseudogene TRBV3-2) to TRBJ2-7; no reliable D call. The V and J ends lost 4 bases and 0 bases respectively, with 7 bases between them. Germline V gene sequence: CDR1 LGHDT, CDR2 YNNKEL (reference sequence). This CDR3 has 13 amino acids. CDR3 amino acids: CASSPYSSYEQYF. CDR3 in DNA: TGTGCCAGCAGCCCGTATAGCTCCTACGAGCAGTACTTC.

This sequence joins TRBV19 and TRBJ1-1, with 11 bases matching TRBD1. Losses at the gene ends were 6 bases for V and 0 bases for J; bases not matched to a gene: 6. This CDR3 contains 16 residues. The germline V gene has CDR1 LNHDA and CDR2 SQIVND (reference sequence). The CDR3 nucleotides are TGTGCCAGTAGGGACAGGGGGCTCCTAATGAACACTGAAGCTTTCTTT. Encoded protein: CASRDRGLLMNTEAFF.

The rearrangement uses TRBV6-5 and TRBJ1-1, with TRBD1 matching over 7 bases. The V and J ends lost 5 bases and 8 bases, in that order; junction bases with no gene match: 14. This CDR3 region has 15 residues. CDR1 and CDR2 from the germline V gene are MNHEY and SVGAGI. CDR3 sequence reads: CASSPPAGGGWEAFF. The DNA of the CDR3 is TGTGCCAGCAGTCCCCCCGCAGGGGGAGGATGGGAAGCTTTCTTT.

The rearrangement joins TRBV2 to TRBJ1-5, with D uncertain. V gave up 3 bases and J gave up 2 bases, with 11 bases separating them. The CDR3 loop spans 15 amino acids. CDR1 is SNHLY and CDR2 is FYNNEI in the germline V gene. CDR3 nucleotide sequence: TGTGCCAGCAGTGAGTACGGGGTGGGCAATCAGCCCCAGCATTTT. Translating it yields CASSEYGVGNQPQHF.

The chain employs TRBV9 and TRBJ1-1, with 7 bases lining up with TRBD1. Looked up from germline, CDR1 is SGDLS and CDR2 is YYNGEE. V trimming: 3 bases; J trimming: 6 bases; junction bases outside the gene matches: 5. The CDR3 consists of 13 residues. The CDR3, as DNA: TGTGCCAGCAGCGGACAGGGTGACGCTGAAGCTTTCTTT. Protein: CASSGQGDAEAFF.

The rearrangement joins TRBV6-5 to TRBJ1-3, with D possibly matching TRBD1 (6 bases). Germline lookup yields CDR1 MNHEY and CDR2 SVGAGI. The CDR3 is 15 residues long. Trimming removed 6 bases from V and 1 base from J, with 13 bases in between. The CDR3 protein is CASRAITGSGNTIYF. CDR3 sequence (DNA): TGTGCCAGCAGAGCTATTACAGGGTCTGGAAACACCATATATTTT.

This clone showed up just once. The V gene is TRBV7-6, the J gene TRBJ2-1, with 9 bases identical to TRBD2. Germline V gives CDR1 SGHVS, CDR2 FNYEAQ. This CDR3 has 17 residues. With 2 bases clipped from V and 6 bases from J, the junction kept 11 bases outside the gene matches. As DNA, the CDR3 is TGTGCCAGCAGCTTATTGGTTGCGGGACTAGCAGTCAATGAGCAGTTCTTC. Protein: CASSLLVAGLAVNEQFF.

This clone showed up just once. V gene TRBV5-4 combines with J gene TRBJ1-1; TRBD1 aligns across 7 bases. CDR1 is SGHNT and CDR2 is YYREEE in the germline V gene (reference sequence). The V gene end was trimmed by 3 bases and the J gene end by 11 bases; junction bases not matched to a gene: 7. CDR3 length equals 12 residues. CDR3 DNA: TGTGCCAGCAGCTGGAACAGGGGAGAGGCTTTCTTT. It codes for CASSWNRGEAFF.

This chain connects TRBV7-8 to TRBJ1-1; D unresolved. V was clipped by 1 base and J by 4 bases, with 7 bases between them. Germline V gene sequence: CDR1 SGHVS, CDR2 FQNEAQ. CDR3 length: 13 amino acids. The CDR3 protein is CASSLDRGTEAFF. In DNA, the CDR3 is TGTGCCAGCAGCTTAGATCGGGGCACTGAAGCTTTCTTT.

The chain joins TRBV7-9 to TRBJ2-7; tentative D call: TRBD1 (6 bases). The CDR3 extends over 12 amino acids. The V and J ends lost 6 bases and 3 bases respectively, with 9 bases between them. Germline loops: CDR1 SEHNR, CDR2 FQNEAQ (reference sequence). CDR3 residues: CASRLDSYEQYF. In DNA, the CDR3 is TGTGCCAGCAGGTTGGACAGCTACGAGCAGTACTTC.

This CDR3 reads CAWSVARGTYGYTF. DNA of the CDR3: TGTGCCTGGAGTGTTGCGCGAGGCACTTATGGCTACACCTTC. The chain joins TRBV30 to TRBJ1-2, with no clear D. The CDR3 is 14 residues long. Germline-derived CDR1 and CDR2 are GTSNPN and SVGIG (reference sequence). The V end was cut by 0 bases, the J end by 5 bases, with 13 bases between.

This clone has a single count. The chain combines TRBV5-1 with TRBJ2-5; 11 bases fit TRBD1. V shed 4 bases and J 6 bases; nucleotides not matched to a gene: 11. This CDR3 spans 16 amino acids. Per germline, CDR1 SGHRS and CDR2 YFSETQ. The CDR3 coding sequence is TGCGCCAGCAGCCCGATCCCGGGACAGGGGGAACAGACCCAGTACTTC. Its protein is CASSPIPGQGEQTQYF. Based on the CDR3 plus reference TRBV5-1 and TRBJ2-5, the full variable domain is KAGVTQTPRYLIKTRGQQVTLSCSPISGHRSVSWYQQTPGQGLQFLFEYFSETQRNKGNFPGRFSGRQFSNSRSEMNVSTLELGDSALYLCASSPIPGQGEQTQYFGPGTRLLVL.

V gene TRBV2 combines with J gene TRBJ1-1, with 10 bases identical to TRBD1. The V and J ends lost 6 bases and 10 bases, in that order; junction bases with no gene match: 2. Per the germline V gene, CDR1 is SNHLY and CDR2 is FYNNEI. The CDR3 covers 11 residues. The CDR3 protein is CASRRTGGAFF. In DNA, the CDR3 is TGTGCCAGCAGAAGGACAGGGGGAGCTTTCTTT. The variable domain in full, with the rest retrieved from reference TRBV2 and TRBJ1-1, is EPEVTQTPSHQVTQMGQEVILRCVPISNHLYFYWYRQILGQKVEFLVSFYNNEISEKSEIFDDQFSVERPDGSNFTLKIRSTKLEDSAMYFCASRRTGGAFFGQGTRLTVV.

This clone was found a few times. The genes are TRBV5-6 and TRBJ1-6; D call uncertain. V lost 4 bases, J lost 2 bases, and 10 bases lay in between. The CDR3 length is 15 residues. Germline V gene lookup returns CDR1 SGHDT and CDR2 YYEEEE. The CDR3 nucleotides read TGTGCCAGCAGCCTGGGTCTTACCTATAATTCACCCCTCCACTTT. This sequence encodes CASSLGLTYNSPLHF.

The gene calls are TRBV7-9 and TRBJ1-1; D perhaps matches TRBD1 (6 bases). V was trimmed by 5 bases and J by 1 base, leaving 8 bases between them. This CDR3 spans 13 amino acids. The germline V gene has CDR1 SEHNR and CDR2 FQNEAQ (reference sequence). DNA of the CDR3: TGTGCCAGCAGCGAGACAGGGAACACTGAAGCTTTCTTT. Translated, it gives CASSETGNTEAFF.

The rearrangement links TRBV15 to TRBJ2-4; 11 bases are shared with TRBD2. Losses at the gene ends were 0 bases for V and 7 bases for J; bases not matched to a gene: 2. The CDR3 extends over 15 amino acids. Germline V gives CDR1 LNHNV, CDR2 YYDKDF (reference sequence). This chain's CDR3 is CATSRELAGGNIQYF. CDR3 coding DNA: TGTGCCACCAGCAGAGAGCTAGCGGGGGGTAACATTCAGTACTTC.

The chain recombines TRBV3-1 (or the pseudogene TRBV3-2) with TRBJ2-7; D call uncertain. V was pared by 4 bases and J by 0 bases, with 10 bases between. The germline V gene encodes CDR1 LGHDT and CDR2 YNNKEL (reference sequence). This CDR3 has 14 residues. CDR3 loop: CASSRQTASYEQYF. CDR3 nucleotides: TGTGCCAGCAGCCGACAAACGGCCTCCTACGAGCAGTACTTC.

The chain has TRBV6-5 and TRBJ2-7; D is unresolved. Trimming left V 8 bases short and J 3 bases short, with 8 bases between. Germline CDR1 MNHEY, CDR2 SVGAGI. There are 11 residues in the CDR3. CDR3 sequence: CASGPLYEQYF. DNA of the CDR3: TGTGCCAGCGGGCCTCTCTACGAGCAGTACTTC.